This TCR beta chain was recovered during a study of T cell responses to AZD1222 COVID-19 vaccine. The assay was immunoSEQ multiplex PCR, and TCRdb's table has in-frame clones only and misses some. The table lists some 130,000 clones, 85% to 90% of them singletons. The CDR3 sequence is 15 residues long. Germline lookup yields CDR1 SGHVS and CDR2 FNYEAQ. Trimming took 0 bases from V and 2 from J; bases not matched to a gene: 3. This clonotype was sampled from an adult in good health. The sample in question was peripheral blood, obtained on day 0 of AZD1222 vaccination. The chain carries TRBV7-6 and TRBJ2-7; 8 nucleotides match TRBD2. For the CDR3, the DNA is TGTGCCAGCAGCTTAGCGACTAGCGCGGCCTACGAGCAGTACTTC. This translates into CASSLATSAAYEQYF.